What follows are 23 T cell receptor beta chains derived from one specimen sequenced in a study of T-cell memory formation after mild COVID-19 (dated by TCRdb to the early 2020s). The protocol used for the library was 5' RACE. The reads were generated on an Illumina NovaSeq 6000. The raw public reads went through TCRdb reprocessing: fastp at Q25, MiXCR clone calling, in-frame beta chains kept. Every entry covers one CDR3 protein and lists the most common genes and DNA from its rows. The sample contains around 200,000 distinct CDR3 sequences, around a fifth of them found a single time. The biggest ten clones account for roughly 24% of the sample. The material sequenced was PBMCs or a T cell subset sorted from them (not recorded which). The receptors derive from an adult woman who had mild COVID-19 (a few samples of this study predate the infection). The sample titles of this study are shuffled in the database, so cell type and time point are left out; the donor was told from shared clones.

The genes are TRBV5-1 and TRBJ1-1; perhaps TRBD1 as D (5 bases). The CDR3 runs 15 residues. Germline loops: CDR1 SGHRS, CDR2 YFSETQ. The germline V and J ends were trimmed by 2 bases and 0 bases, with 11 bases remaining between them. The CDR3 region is CASSFGAGMNTEAFF. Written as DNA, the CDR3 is TGCGCCAGCAGCTTTGGGGCGGGCATGAACACTGAAGCTTTCTTT.

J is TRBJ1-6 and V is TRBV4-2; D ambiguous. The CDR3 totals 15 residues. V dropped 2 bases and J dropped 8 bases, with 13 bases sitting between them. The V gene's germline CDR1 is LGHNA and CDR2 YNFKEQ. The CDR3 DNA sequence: TGTGCCAGCAGCCAACTTGAGGGAAGGGATTCACCCCTCCACTTT. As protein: CASSQLEGRDSPLHF.

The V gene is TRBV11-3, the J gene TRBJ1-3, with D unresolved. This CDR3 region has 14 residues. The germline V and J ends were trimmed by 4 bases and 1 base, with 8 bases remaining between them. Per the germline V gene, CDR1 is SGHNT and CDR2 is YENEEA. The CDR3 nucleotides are TGTGCCAGCAGCTCGCGGGGTTCTGGAAACACCATATATTTT. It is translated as CASSSRGSGNTIYF.

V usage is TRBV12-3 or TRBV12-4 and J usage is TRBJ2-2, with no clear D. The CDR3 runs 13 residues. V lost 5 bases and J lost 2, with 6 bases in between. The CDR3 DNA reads TGTGCCAGCAGTCCTCTTAACACCGGGGAGCTGTTTTTT. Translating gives CASSPLNTGELFF.

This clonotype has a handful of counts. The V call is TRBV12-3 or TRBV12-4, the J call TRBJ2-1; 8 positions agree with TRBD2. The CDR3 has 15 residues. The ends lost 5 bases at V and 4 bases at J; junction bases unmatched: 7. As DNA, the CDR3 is TGTGCCAGCAGTGGACCCGGGACTAGGTACAATGAGCAGTTCTTC. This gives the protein CASSGPGTRYNEQFF.

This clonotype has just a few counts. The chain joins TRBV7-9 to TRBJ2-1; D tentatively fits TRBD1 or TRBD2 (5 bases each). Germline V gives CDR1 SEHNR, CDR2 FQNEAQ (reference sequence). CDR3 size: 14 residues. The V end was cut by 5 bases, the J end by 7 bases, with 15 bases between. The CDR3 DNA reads TGTGCCAGCAGCCAGGGACCCACGAGGAATGAGCAGTTCTTC. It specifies CASSQGPTRNEQFF.

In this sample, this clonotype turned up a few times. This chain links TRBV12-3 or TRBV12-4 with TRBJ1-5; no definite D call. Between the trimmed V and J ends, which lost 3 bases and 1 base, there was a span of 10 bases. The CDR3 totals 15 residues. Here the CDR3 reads CASSFIGVSNQPQHF. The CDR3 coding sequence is TGTGCCAGCAGTTTCATCGGGGTGAGCAATCAGCCCCAGCATTTT.

CDR3 residues: CASSQDRSPAWQYF. The DNA for the CDR3 is TGTGCCAGCAGCCAAGATCGTTCGCCGGCGTGGCAGTACTTC. The V and J genes are TRBV4-2 and TRBJ2-7; no clear D gene. V was cut by 0 bases and J by 9 bases, with 15 bases left in between. The CDR3 spans 14 residues. In germline, CDR1 is LGHNA, CDR2 YNFKEQ.

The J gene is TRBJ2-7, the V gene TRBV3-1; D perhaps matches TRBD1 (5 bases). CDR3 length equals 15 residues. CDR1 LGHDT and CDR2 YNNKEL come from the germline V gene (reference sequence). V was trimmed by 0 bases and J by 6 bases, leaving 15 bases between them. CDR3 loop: CASSQDRARGLEQYF. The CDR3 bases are TGTGCCAGCAGCCAAGATCGAGCTAGGGGTCTCGAGCAGTACTTC.

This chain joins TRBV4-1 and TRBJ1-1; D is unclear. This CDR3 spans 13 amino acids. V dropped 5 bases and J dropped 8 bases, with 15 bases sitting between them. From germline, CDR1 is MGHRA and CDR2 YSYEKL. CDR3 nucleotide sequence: TGCGCCAGCAGCTCTCCGGGGAGACCAGAAGCTTTCTTT. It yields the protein CASSSPGRPEAFF.

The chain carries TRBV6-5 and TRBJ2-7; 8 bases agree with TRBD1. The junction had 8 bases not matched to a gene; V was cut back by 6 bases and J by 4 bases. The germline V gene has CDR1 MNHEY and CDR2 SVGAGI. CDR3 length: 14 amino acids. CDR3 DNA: TGTGCCAGCAGGCCCGGACAGGGAAGTTACGAGCAGTACTTC. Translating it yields CASRPGQGSYEQYF.

CDR3 protein: CASSELEAAYEQYF. In DNA, the CDR3 is TGTGCCAGCAGTGAACTAGAAGCAGCCTACGAGCAGTACTTC. The chain combines TRBV6-2 or TRBV6-3 with TRBJ2-7, with D possibly being TRBD2 (5 bases). Germline loops: CDR1 MNHEY, CDR2 SVGEGT. Deletions cut 5 bases from V and 2 bases from J, with 13 bases between. The CDR3 sequence is 14 residues long.

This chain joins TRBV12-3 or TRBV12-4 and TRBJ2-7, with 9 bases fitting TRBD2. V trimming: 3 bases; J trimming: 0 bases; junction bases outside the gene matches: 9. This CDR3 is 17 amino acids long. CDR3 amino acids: CASSFGLAGSSSYEQYF. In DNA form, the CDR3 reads TGTGCCAGCAGTTTCGGGCTAGCGGGGTCCAGCTCCTACGAGCAGTACTTC.

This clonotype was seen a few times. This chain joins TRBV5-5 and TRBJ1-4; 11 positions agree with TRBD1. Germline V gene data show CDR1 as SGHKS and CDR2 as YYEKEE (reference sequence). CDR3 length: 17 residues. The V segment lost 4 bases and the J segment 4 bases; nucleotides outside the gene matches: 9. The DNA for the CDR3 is TGTGCCAGCAGCCTCCGGACAGGGGGCATTGGTAATGAAAAACTGTTTTTT. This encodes CASSLRTGGIGNEKLFF.

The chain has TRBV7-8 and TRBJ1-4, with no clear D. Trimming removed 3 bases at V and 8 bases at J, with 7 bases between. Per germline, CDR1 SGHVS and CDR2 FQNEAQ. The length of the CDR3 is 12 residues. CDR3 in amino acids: CASSLDPEKLFF. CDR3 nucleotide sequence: TGTGCCAGCAGCTTGGACCCAGAAAAACTGTTTTTT. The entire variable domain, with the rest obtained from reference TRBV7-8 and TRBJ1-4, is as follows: GAGVSQSPRYKVAKRGQDVALRCDPISGHVSLFWYQQALGQGPEFLTYFQNEAQLDKSGLPSDRFFAERPEGSVSTLKIQRTQQEDSAVYLCASSLDPEKLFFGSGTQLSVL.

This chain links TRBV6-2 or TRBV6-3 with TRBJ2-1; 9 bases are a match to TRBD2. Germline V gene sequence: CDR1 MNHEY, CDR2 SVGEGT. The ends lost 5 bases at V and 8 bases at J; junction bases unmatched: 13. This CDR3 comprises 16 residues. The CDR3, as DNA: TGTGCCAGCAGTCGTGAATCTAGCGGGATGAGCGATGAGCAGTTCTTC. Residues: CASSRESSGMSDEQFF.

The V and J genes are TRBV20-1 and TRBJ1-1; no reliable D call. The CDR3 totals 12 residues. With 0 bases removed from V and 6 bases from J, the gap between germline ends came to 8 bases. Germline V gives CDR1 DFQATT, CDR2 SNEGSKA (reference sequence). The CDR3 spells CSARDQAAEAFF. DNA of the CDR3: TGCAGTGCTAGAGATCAGGCAGCTGAAGCTTTCTTT.

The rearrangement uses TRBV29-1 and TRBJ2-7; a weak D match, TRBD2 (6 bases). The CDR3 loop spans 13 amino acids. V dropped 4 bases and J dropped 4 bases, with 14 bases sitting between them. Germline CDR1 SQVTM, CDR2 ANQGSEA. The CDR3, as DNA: TGCAGCGTTGTAGCGGCAGTAGGTTACGAGCAGTACTTC. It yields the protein CSVVAAVGYEQYF.

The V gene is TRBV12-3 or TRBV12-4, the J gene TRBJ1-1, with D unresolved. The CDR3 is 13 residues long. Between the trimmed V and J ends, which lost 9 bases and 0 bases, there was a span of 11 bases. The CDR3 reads CASSILLNTEAFF. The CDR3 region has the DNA TGTGCCAGTTCCATCTTGTTGAACACTGAAGCTTTCTTT.

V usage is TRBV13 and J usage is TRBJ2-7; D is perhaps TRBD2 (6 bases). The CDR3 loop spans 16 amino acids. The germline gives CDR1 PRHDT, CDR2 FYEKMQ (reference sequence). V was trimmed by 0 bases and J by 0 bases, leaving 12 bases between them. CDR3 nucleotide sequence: TGTGCCAGCAGCTTAGGCCGTACTAGCCTCTCCTACGAGCAGTACTTC. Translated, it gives CASSLGRTSLSYEQYF.

The CDR3 nucleotides are TGTGCCAGCAGCTTAATTCCGGCGGCCTACGAGCAGTACTTC. It translates to CASSLIPAAYEQYF. V and J are TRBV7-2 and TRBJ2-7; no firm D call. The CDR3 runs to 14 residues. The germline V gene encodes CDR1 SGHTA and CDR2 FQGNSA. The ends were cut back, 2 bases at V and 2 bases at J, with 10 bases in the middle.

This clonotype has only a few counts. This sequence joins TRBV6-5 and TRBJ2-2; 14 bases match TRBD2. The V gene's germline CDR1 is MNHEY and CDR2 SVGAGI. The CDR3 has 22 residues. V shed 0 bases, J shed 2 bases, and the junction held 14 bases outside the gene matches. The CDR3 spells CASSYSSTRLAGGVTNTGELFF. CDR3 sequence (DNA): TGTGCCAGCAGTTACTCGTCTACTAGACTAGCGGGAGGGGTAACCAACACCGGGGAGCTGTTTTTT.

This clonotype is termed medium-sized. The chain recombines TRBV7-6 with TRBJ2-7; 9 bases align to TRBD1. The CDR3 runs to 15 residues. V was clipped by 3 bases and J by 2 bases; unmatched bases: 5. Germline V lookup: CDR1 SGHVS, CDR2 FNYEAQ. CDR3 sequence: CASSFGTGLTYEQYF. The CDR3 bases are TGTGCCAGCAGCTTCGGGACAGGGCTAACCTACGAGCAGTACTTC.